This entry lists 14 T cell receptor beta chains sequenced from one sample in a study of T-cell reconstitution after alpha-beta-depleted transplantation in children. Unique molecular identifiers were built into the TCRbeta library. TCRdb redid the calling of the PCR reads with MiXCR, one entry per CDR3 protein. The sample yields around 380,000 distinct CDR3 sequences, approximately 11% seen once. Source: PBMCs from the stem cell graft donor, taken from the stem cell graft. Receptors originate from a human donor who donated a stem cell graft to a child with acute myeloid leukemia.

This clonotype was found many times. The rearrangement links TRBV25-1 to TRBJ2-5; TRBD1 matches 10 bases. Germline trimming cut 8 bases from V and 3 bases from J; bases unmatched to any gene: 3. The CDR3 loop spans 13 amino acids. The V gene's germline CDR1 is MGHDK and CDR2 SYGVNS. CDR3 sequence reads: CASWGQGKETQYF. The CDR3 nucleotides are TGTGCCAGCTGGGGACAGGGGAAAGAGACCCAGTACTTC.

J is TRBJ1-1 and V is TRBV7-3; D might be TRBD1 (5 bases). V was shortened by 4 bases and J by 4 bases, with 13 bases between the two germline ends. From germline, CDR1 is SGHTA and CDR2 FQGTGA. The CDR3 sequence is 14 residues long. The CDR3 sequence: CASSSYVGATEAFF. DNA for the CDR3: TGTGCCAGCAGCTCCTACGTCGGGGCCACTGAAGCTTTCTTT. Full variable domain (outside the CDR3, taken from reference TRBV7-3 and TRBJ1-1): GAGVSQTPSNKVTEKGKYVELRCDPISGHTALYWYRQSLGQGPEFLIYFQGTGAADDSGLPNDRFFAVRPEGSVSTLKIQRTERGDSAVYLCASSSYVGATEAFFGQGTRLTVV.

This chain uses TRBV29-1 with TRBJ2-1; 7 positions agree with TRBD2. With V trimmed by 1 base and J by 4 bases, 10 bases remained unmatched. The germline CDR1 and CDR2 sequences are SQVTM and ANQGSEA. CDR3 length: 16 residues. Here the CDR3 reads CSVEGGGGGGYNEQFF. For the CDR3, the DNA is TGCAGCGTTGAAGGCGGAGGCGGGGGAGGGTACAATGAGCAGTTCTTC.

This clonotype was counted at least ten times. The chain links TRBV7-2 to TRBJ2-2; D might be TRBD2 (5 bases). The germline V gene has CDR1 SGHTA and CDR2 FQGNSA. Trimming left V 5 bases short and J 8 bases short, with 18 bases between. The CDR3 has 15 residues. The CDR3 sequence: CASSPRAQRRGELFF. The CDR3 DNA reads TGTGCCAGCAGCCCCCGGGCCCAGCGGCGAGGGGAGCTGTTTTTT.

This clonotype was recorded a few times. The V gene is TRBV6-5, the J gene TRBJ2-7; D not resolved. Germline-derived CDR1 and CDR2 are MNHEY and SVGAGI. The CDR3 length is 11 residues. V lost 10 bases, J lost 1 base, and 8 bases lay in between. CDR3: CATSRSYEQYF. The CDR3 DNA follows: TGTGCCACCTCAAGGTCCTACGAGCAGTACTTC.

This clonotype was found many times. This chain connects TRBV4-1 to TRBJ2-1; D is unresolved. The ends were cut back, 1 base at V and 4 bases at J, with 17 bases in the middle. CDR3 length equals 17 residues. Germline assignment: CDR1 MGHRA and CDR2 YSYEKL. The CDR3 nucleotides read TGCGCCAGCAGCCAAGTCGATCCTCGGACCGGGTACAATGAGCAGTTCTTC. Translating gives CASSQVDPRTGYNEQFF.

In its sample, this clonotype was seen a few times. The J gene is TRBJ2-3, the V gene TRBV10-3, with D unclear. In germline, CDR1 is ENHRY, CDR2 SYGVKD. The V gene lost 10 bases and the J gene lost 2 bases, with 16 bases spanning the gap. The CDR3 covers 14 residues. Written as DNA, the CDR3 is TGTGCCACCCACGAAGGTGTTTCCACAGATACGCAGTATTTT. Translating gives CATHEGVSTDTQYF.

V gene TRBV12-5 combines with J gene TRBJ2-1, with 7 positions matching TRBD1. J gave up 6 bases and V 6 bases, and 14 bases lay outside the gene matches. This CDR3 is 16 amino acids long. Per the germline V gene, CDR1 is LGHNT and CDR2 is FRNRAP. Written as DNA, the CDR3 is TGTGCTAGTGGGTTACCCGGGACAGTAATTTCCAATGAGCAGTTCTTC. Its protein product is CASGLPGTVISNEQFF. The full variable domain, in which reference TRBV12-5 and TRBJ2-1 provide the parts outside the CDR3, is DARVTQTPRHKVTEMGQEVTMRCQPILGHNTVFWYRQTMMQGLELLAYFRNRAPLDDSGMPKDRFSAEMPDATLATLKIQPSEPRDSAVYFCASGLPGTVISNEQFFGPGTRLTVL.

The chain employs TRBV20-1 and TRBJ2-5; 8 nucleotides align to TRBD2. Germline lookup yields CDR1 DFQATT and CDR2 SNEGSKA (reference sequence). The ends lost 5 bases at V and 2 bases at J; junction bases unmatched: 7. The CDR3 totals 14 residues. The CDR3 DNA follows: TGCAGTGCTGCGCCCGGGACTAGACAAGAGACCCAGTACTTC. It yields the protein CSAAPGTRQETQYF.

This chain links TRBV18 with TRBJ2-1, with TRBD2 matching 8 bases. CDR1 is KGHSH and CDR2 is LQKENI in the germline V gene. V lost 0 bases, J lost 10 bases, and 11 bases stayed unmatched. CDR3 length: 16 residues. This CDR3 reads CASSPPIGRARLEQFF. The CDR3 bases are TGTGCCAGCTCACCACCGATCGGGAGGGCCCGCTTAGAGCAGTTCTTC.

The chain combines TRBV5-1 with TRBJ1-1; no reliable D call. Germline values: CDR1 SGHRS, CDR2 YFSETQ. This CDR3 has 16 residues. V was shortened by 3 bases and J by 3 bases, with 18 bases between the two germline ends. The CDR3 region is CASSSDGWASDTEAFF. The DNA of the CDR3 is TGCGCCAGCAGCTCGGATGGCTGGGCTTCGGACACTGAAGCTTTCTTT.

CDR3 loop: CASAFQGLDTGELFF. The CDR3 nucleotides are TGTGCCAGCGCTTTTCAGGGTCTGGACACCGGGGAGCTGTTTTTT. The chain carries TRBV18 and TRBJ2-2; D perhaps matches TRBD1 (5 bases). The germline V gene has CDR1 KGHSH and CDR2 LQKENI. Trimming took off 8 bases at V and 3 bases at J, with 16 bases between the two ends. This CDR3 is built from 15 residues.

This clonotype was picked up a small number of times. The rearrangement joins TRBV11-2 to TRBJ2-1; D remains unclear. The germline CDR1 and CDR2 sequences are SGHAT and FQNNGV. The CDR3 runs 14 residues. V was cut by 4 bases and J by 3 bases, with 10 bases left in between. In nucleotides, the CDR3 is TGTGCCAGCAGCTCTCTAACTTACTACAATGAGCAGTTCTTC. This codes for CASSSLTYYNEQFF.

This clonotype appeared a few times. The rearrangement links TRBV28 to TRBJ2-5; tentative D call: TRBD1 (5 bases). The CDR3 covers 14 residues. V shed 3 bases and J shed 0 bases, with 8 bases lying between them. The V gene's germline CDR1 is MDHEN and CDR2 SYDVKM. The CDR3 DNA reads TGTGCCAGCAGTTTGTGGACAAACCAAGAGACCCAGTACTTC. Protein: CASSLWTNQETQYF.